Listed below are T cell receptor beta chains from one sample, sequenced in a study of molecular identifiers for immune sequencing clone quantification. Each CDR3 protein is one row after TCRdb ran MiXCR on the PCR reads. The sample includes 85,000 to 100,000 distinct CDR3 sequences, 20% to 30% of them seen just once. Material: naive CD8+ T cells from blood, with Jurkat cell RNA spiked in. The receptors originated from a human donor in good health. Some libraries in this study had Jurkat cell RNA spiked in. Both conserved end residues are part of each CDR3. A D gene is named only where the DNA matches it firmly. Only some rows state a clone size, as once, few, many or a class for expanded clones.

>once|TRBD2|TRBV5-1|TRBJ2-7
TGCGCCAGCCGCCTGCCATACCCGCCTAGCGGGTCGTACGAGCAGTACTTC
CASRLPYPPSGSYEQYF
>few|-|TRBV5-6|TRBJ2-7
TGTGCCAGCAGCTTCTCCTCCTACGAGCAGTACTTC
CASSFSSYEQYF
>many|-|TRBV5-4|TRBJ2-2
TGTGCCAGCAGCTTGCCAGGGACAACGAACACCGGGGAGCTGTTTTTT
CASSLPGTTNTGELFF
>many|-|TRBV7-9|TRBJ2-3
TGTGCCAGCAGCTTAGTGGGGGCATGGGGCACAGATACGCAGTATTTT
CASSLVGAWGTDTQYF
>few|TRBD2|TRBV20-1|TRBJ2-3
TGCAGTGCTCCGACTAGCGGGAGGGGAGGGACAGATACGCAGTATTTT
CSAPTSGRGGTDTQYF
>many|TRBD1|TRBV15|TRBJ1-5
TGTGCCACCAGCAGAGTCGGGACAGGTGATCAGCCCCAGCATTTT
CATSRVGTGDQPQHF
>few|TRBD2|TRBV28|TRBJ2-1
TGTGCCAGCAGTTCTTGGACTAGCGGGAGGGCTGGCTCCTACAATGAGCAGTTCTTC
CASSSWTSGRAGSYNEQFF
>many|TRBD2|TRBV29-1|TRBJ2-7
TGCAGCGGACTAGCGGGAGGGCACTCCTACGAGCAGTACTTC
CSGLAGGHSYEQYF
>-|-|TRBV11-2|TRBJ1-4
TGTGCCAGCAGCCGAAGCAGCACTAATGAAAAACTGTTTTTT
CASSRSSTNEKLFF
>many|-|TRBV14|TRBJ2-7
TGTGCCAGCAGCCAAGTGCTGCGCCGCGCAATCCACGAGCAGTACTTC
CASSQVLRRAIHEQYF
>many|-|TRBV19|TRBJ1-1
TGTGCCAGTAGTCTCCGACAGACCTATCCGAACACTGAAGCTTTCTTT
CASSLRQTYPNTEAFF
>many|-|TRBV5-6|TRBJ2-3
TGTGCCAGCAGCTTGAGGGAGTTCTTAGATACGCAGTATTTT
CASSLREFLDTQYF
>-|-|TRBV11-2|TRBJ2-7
TGTGCCAGCAGCGGAGGAGGGTTCGAGCAGTACTTC
CASSGGGFEQYF
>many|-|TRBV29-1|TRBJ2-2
TGCAGCGTACTAGGAACGAACACCGGGGAGCTGTTTTTT
CSVLGTNTGELFF
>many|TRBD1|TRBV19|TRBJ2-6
TGTGCCAGTAGTATCATCGGACAGGTTCACTCTGGGGCCAACGTCCTGACTTTC
CASSIIGQVHSGANVLTF
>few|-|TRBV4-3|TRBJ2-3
TGCGCCAGCAGCCCCGGACAGTTCACAGATACGCAGTATTTT
CASSPGQFTDTQYF
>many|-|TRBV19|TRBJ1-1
TGTGCCAGTAGTATTACGAGCGTGGCTGAAGCTTTCTTT
CASSITSVAEAFF